This T cell receptor (beta chain) originates from a study of OX40 agonist ivuxolimab in advanced cancers. Study-wide background: Ivuxolimab, an antibody that agonizes OX40 (CD134), was administered to the patients. General study points: Mean expanded clone counts were higher in CD8+ than CD4+ T cells.

Systemic immunosuppression or a history of autoimmune disease excluded patients. TCRdb's table, derived via immunoSEQ multiplex PCR, lists solely in-frame clones and lacks some. The sample includes more than 60,000 clones, 70% to 90% of them seen just once. With 4 bases removed from V and 3 bases from J, the gap between germline ends came to 13 bases. CDR1 and CDR2 from the germline V gene are SGHNT and YYREEE (reference sequence). The CDR3 spans 14 residues. Comments on this clone: Its cognate antigen is unknown.

This chain links TRBV5-4 with TRBJ2-5, with D possibly matching TRBD2 (6 bases). This clonotype was obtained from an adult with an advanced solid tumor such as melanoma, head and neck, liver or kidney cancer. The sequenced sample was CD4+ or CD8+ T cells sorted from blood, obtained in a trial of the OX40 agonist ivuxolimab. Written as DNA, the CDR3 is TGTGCCAGCAGCCGTCCCACGGGGGAAGAGACCCAGTACTTC. It yields the protein CASSRPTGEETQYF.